The 20 T cell receptor beta chains below all came from one sample that was sequenced in a study of Ad26.COV2.S vaccination and SARS-CoV-2 variants. Treatment meaning: approximately 18 received Ad26.COV2.S at low or high dose, single or two shots; 5 received placebo; per-sample allocation not given. The investigators took samples on day 63 after the first vaccine or placebo injection. Assay used: immunoSEQ multiplex PCR; TCRdb lists only in-frame clones, some missing. The repertoire holds hundreds of thousands of clones, with around 86% as singletons. The sequences come from peripheral blood, collected in a trial of Ad26.COV2.S vaccine versus placebo. The receptors shown here come from a person aged 18 to 65 who received the Ad26.COV2.S COVID-19 vaccine or a placebo.

The gene calls are TRBV5-1 and TRBJ2-3; TRBD2 aligns across 7 bases. The J segment lost 6 bases and the V segment lost 3 bases, leaving 4 bases of the junction unmatched. Per germline, CDR1 SGHRS and CDR2 YFSETQ. The CDR3 has 13 residues. CDR3 bases: TGCGCCAGCAGCTCGGGCGGGGGTGATACGCAGTATTTT. It specifies CASSSGGGDTQYF.

This chain joins TRBV10-3 and TRBJ2-5, with a possible D match to TRBD1 (6 bases). Trimming cost V 3 bases and J 5 bases, with 16 bases left between them. There are 15 residues in the CDR3. Germline CDR1 is ENHRY and CDR2 is SYGVKD. CDR3 nucleotide sequence: TGTGCCATCAGTGACCCCTGGTCAGGGGACGAGACCCAGTACTTC. Encoded protein: CAISDPWSGDETQYF.

The V and J genes are TRBV10-3 and TRBJ1-3; D remains unclear. This CDR3 has 15 residues. V gave up 4 bases and J gave up 4 bases, with 14 bases separating them. CDR1 and CDR2 (germline): ENHRY, SYGVKD. The CDR3 sequence is CAISVTTGGGNTIYF. For the CDR3, the DNA is TGTGCCATCAGTGTCACGACCGGTGGAGGAAACACCATATATTTT.

The rearrangement uses TRBV2 and TRBJ1-1; 7 bases are shared with TRBD1. Germline CDR1 is SNHLY and CDR2 is FYNNEI. With V trimmed by 2 bases and J by 3 bases, 6 bases remained unmatched. The CDR3 length is 15 residues. CDR3: CASSESIQGYTEAFF. The CDR3 DNA sequence: TGTGCCAGCAGTGAAAGTATACAGGGGTACACTGAAGCTTTCTTT.

The J gene is TRBJ2-7, the V gene TRBV18, with D perhaps TRBD1 (6 bases). The CDR3 consists of 15 residues. V gave up 4 bases and J gave up 3 bases, with 16 bases separating them. The germline V gene encodes CDR1 KGHSH and CDR2 LQKENI. The CDR3 DNA reads TGTGCCAGCTCACGAGACATCGGACAGTTCTACGAGCAGTACTTC. It specifies CASSRDIGQFYEQYF.

The chain joins TRBV19 to TRBJ2-7, with D hard to call. V was cut by 6 bases and J by 1 base, with 13 bases left in between. CDR1 is LNHDA and CDR2 is SQIVND in the germline V gene (reference sequence). The CDR3 loop spans 14 amino acids. The CDR3 DNA sequence: TGTGCCAGTAGGGGGTCCCCGCCTTCCTACGAGCAGTACTTC. This encodes CASRGSPPSYEQYF.

The CDR3 DNA sequence: TGTGCCATCAGTGGCCCGTCTGGAAACACCATATATTTT. Protein product: CAISGPSGNTIYF. V usage is TRBV10-3 and J usage is TRBJ1-3; no firm D call. Trimming pared 4 bases from V and 1 base from J, leaving 5 bases between. From germline, CDR1 is ENHRY and CDR2 SYGVKD. This CDR3 region has 13 residues.

CDR3 nucleotide sequence: TGTGCCAGCAGCGACAGGGTTGGGAATCAGCCCCAGCATTTT. Translation gives CASSDRVGNQPQHF. The rearrangement joins TRBV7-2 to TRBJ1-5; 7 positions match TRBD1. With 5 bases clipped from V and 4 bases from J, the junction kept 5 bases outside the gene matches. Germline V lookup: CDR1 SGHTA, CDR2 FQGNSA. This CDR3 is built from 14 residues.

J is TRBJ2-3 and V is TRBV30; D remains unclear. Germline V gives CDR1 GTSNPN, CDR2 SVGIG (reference sequence). The V gene lost 3 bases and the J gene lost 5 bases, with 18 bases spanning the gap. The CDR3 consists of 15 residues. CDR3 residues: CAWRDLPWAGDTQYF. CDR3 nucleotides: TGTGCCTGGAGGGATTTGCCATGGGCCGGAGATACGCAGTATTTT. The full variable domain, completed using reference TRBV30 and TRBJ2-3, is SQTIHQWPATLVQPVGSPLSLECTVEGTSNPNLYWYRQAAGRGLQLLFYSVGIGQISSEVPQNLSASRPQDRQFILSSKKLLLSDSGFYLCAWRDLPWAGDTQYFGPGTRLTVL.

The J gene is TRBJ2-2, the V gene TRBV7-3; 11 bases map to TRBD2. Germline CDR1 SGHTA, CDR2 FQGTGA. This CDR3 is 16 amino acids long. Trimming at V came to 5 bases and at J to 4 bases, leaving 6 bases not matched to a gene. This chain's CDR3 is CASSPVAGGTTGELFF. Written as DNA, the CDR3 is TGTGCCAGCAGCCCCGTAGCGGGGGGGACCACCGGGGAGCTGTTTTTT.

The chain carries TRBV28 and TRBJ1-2; 7 bases agree with TRBD1. CDR1 is MDHEN, CDR2 SYDVKM, per germline. The CDR3 has 15 residues. V was pared by 4 bases and J by 1 base, with 6 bases of the junction left unmatched. The CDR3 region is CASSSPGTVNYGYTF. Written as DNA, the CDR3 is TGTGCCAGCAGTTCGCCTGGGACAGTTAACTATGGCTACACCTTC.

The genes are TRBV2 and TRBJ2-1, with 8 bases lining up with TRBD1. The CDR3 is 13 amino acids. Germline values: CDR1 SNHLY, CDR2 FYNNEI. After removal of 7 bases from V and 7 bases from J, the junction contained 6 bases not matched to a gene. CDR3 region: CASKQGAGNEQFF. In nucleotides, the CDR3 is TGTGCCAGCAAGCAGGGGGCGGGGAATGAGCAGTTCTTC. Drawing the rest from reference TRBV2 and TRBJ2-1, the complete variable domain is EPEVTQTPSHQVTQMGQEVILRCVPISNHLYFYWYRQILGQKVEFLVSFYNNEISEKSEIFDDQFSVERPDGSNFTLKIRSTKLEDSAMYFCASKQGAGNEQFFGPGTRLTVL.

This clone has just one count. The rearrangement joins TRBV7-8 to TRBJ2-7, with 10 nucleotides matching TRBD1. The CDR3 is 15 amino acids. The germline gives CDR1 SGHVS, CDR2 FQNEAQ. V dropped 5 bases and J dropped 4; count of bases not matched to a gene: 8. This CDR3 reads CASSARQGARYEQYF. The CDR3, as DNA: TGTGCCAGCAGCGCCCGACAGGGGGCAAGGTACGAGCAGTACTTC.

The chain uses TRBV27 and TRBJ2-5; TRBD1 agrees at 9 bases. Germline V CDR1 and CDR2: MNHEY, SMNVEV (reference sequence). V was pared by 7 bases and J by 5 bases, with 8 bases of the junction left unmatched. The CDR3 sequence is 14 residues long. The CDR3 DNA sequence: TGTGCCAGCAAGGGACAGGGCATATGGGAGACCCAGTACTTC. It encodes CASKGQGIWETQYF.

This clone was seen a few times. This CDR3 is also generated by other DNA sequences in the sample. The gene calls are TRBV2 and TRBJ1-5; D remains unclear. Germline V gene data show CDR1 as SNHLY and CDR2 as FYNNEI. CDR3 size: 11 residues. Trimming left V 2 bases short and J 10 bases short, with 6 bases between. In nucleotides, the CDR3 is TGTGCCAGCAGTGAACCCGGCCCCCAGCATTTT. This sequence encodes CASSEPGPQHF.

The chain couples TRBV6-5 to TRBJ2-1, with TRBD2 matching over 11 bases. J gave up 4 bases and V 7 bases, and 6 bases lay outside the gene matches. The CDR3 is 15 residues long. Germline V CDR1 and CDR2: MNHEY, SVGAGI. CDR3 loop: CASKLSGGEYNEQFF. The CDR3 coding sequence is TGTGCCAGCAAACTTAGCGGGGGGGAGTACAATGAGCAGTTCTTC.

This chain links TRBV4-1 with TRBJ2-7; D perhaps matches TRBD2 (6 bases). Germline loops: CDR1 MGHRA, CDR2 YSYEKL. This CDR3 is built from 14 residues. V was trimmed by 2 bases and J by 3 bases, leaving 11 bases between them. DNA for the CDR3: TGCGCCAGCAGCCAATGGGTTAGCGGCTACGAGCAGTACTTC. Translating gives CASSQWVSGYEQYF.

This clone was detected only a few times. The chain links TRBV5-6 to TRBJ2-5; no clear D gene. The CDR3 has 18 amino acids. CDR1 is SGHDT, CDR2 YYEEEE, per germline. V lost 4 bases, J lost 5 bases, and 27 bases lay in between. The DNA of the CDR3 is TGTGCCAGCAGCACCCTGGGTGTGGCGGTACCGAGAAGGGAGACCCAGTACTTC. It translates to CASSTLGVAVPRRETQYF.

The rearrangement uses TRBV27 and TRBJ1-2, with D perhaps matching TRBD1 (5 bases). Trimming stripped 6 bases from V and 3 bases from J, with 14 bases between. This CDR3 region has 14 residues. CDR1 MNHEY and CDR2 SMNVEV come from the germline V gene (reference sequence). CDR3 nucleotide sequence: TGTGCCAGCAGAGGGGAGACAGCCCACTATGGCTACACCTTC. It encodes CASRGETAHYGYTF.

V is TRBV6-6 and J is TRBJ1-2; TRBD1 might be the D (6 bases). V was cut by 6 bases and J by 2 bases, with 10 bases left in between. Germline V gives CDR1 MNHNY, CDR2 SVGAGI (reference sequence). This CDR3 contains 13 residues. The CDR3 bases are TGTGCCAGCAGACCTGGACAGAACTATGGCTACACCTTC. Its translation is CASRPGQNYGYTF.